Presented here are 24 T cell receptor beta chains from one specimen sequenced in a study of shared clonotypes between healthy human individuals (dated by TCRdb to 2019 to 2021). CD8 naive samples were obtained by positive selection for CCR7 among CD45RO-negative cells, yielding a CD45RA+CCR7+ population from which TemRA cells were excluded. The library was prepared using the immunoSEQ multiplex PCR assay. TCRdb stores this immuneACCESS table with in-frame sequences only. Part of the clones is absent; in the studies checked, under half of the shortfall reflects unresolved V genes, and no reason is known for the rest. The sample has hundreds of thousands of clones on record, around 92% of them singletons. About 24% of the sample comes from the top ten. Specimen: naive CD8+ T cells sorted from blood. The cell subset or site tag for this specimen amounts to: CD45RA+CCR7+. The receptor source for this set is a man aged 25-40 years in good health.

V is TRBV11-1 and J is TRBJ2-5, with TRBD2 matching 11 bases. With V trimmed by 5 bases and J by 2 bases, 13 bases remained unmatched. From germline, CDR1 is SGHAT and CDR2 FQDESV (reference sequence). The CDR3 runs to 18 residues. CDR3 DNA sequence: TGTGCCAGCAGCCGTCAGAGCGCACTAGCGGGAGTGCAAGAGACCCAGTACTTC. It yields the protein CASSRQSALAGVQETQYF.

V gene TRBV7-9 combines with J gene TRBJ2-3; no definite D call. The V and J ends lost 4 bases and 2 bases respectively, with 13 bases between them. CDR1 and CDR2 (germline): SEHNR, FQNEAQ (reference sequence). This CDR3 region has 15 residues. As DNA, the CDR3 is TGTGCCAGCAGCTCGGAAACAACTACCACAGATACGCAGTATTTT. This encodes CASSSETTTTDTQYF.

Here the CDR3 DNA reads TGCGCCAGCAGCCTCTTAGGACAGGTCGAAGAAGGCTACACCTTC. Translated: CASSLLGQVEEGYTF. The chain joins TRBV10-2 to TRBJ1-2; 7 positions match TRBD1. The CDR3 is made up of 15 amino acids. Unmatched junction bases numbered 15, after V lost 6 bases and J lost 8 bases. CDR1 and CDR2 from the germline V gene are WSHSY and SAAADI.

This clone came up once. The germline gene is not matched at one end of the junction; a read error may be the cause. The chain is built from TRBV27 and TRBJ2-1; no firm D call. CDR1 and CDR2 (germline): MNHEY, SMNVEV (reference sequence). The CDR3 sequence is 9 residues long. CDR3 sequence reads: CASGETAVF. In nucleotides, the CDR3 is TGTGCCAGCGGGGAAACGGCGGTCTTC.

The V and J genes are TRBV28 and TRBJ2-2; D might be TRBD2 (6 bases). The CDR3 length is 16 residues. Trimming left V 11 bases short and J 3 bases short, with 22 bases between. Germline V CDR1 and CDR2: MDHEN, SYDVKM. The CDR3 DNA reads TGTGCCGCAGCGCAATGGGGGGAAGGGGACACCGGGGAGCTGTTTTTT. As protein: CAAAQWGEGDTGELFF.

The chain joins TRBV7-9 to TRBJ2-7; tentatively, D is TRBD2 (6 bases). CDR3 length: 14 amino acids. V lost 5 bases, J lost 6 bases, and 17 bases lay in between. Germline CDR1 is SEHNR and CDR2 is FQNEAQ (reference sequence). Written as DNA, the CDR3 is TGTGCCAGCAGCGCCGCGGGGTTTGTGAGCGAGCAGTACTTC. Translating gives CASSAAGFVSEQYF.

J is TRBJ2-1 and V is TRBV7-6; 11 positions agree with TRBD2. Germline V gives CDR1 SGHVS, CDR2 FNYEAQ. The V and J ends lost 5 bases and 8 bases, in that order; junction bases with no gene match: 8. This CDR3 spans 15 amino acids. The CDR3 loop reads CASSPTSGSLDEQFF. The CDR3, as DNA: TGTGCCAGCAGCCCTACTAGCGGGAGCTTAGATGAGCAGTTCTTC.

V usage is TRBV5-5 and J usage is TRBJ2-6; D is ambiguous. Germline V gives CDR1 SGHKS, CDR2 YYEKEE (reference sequence). The CDR3 extends over 14 amino acids. The germline V and J ends were trimmed by 7 bases and 0 bases, with 8 bases remaining between them. The CDR3 loop is CASSQLSGANVLTF. The CDR3 DNA is TGTGCCAGCTCCCAACTCTCTGGGGCCAACGTCCTGACTTTC.

This clone was counted once. The chain combines TRBV9 with TRBJ2-1; 10 nucleotides align to TRBD2. This CDR3 spans 15 amino acids. The V segment lost 3 bases and the J segment 4 bases; nucleotides outside the gene matches: 4. CDR1 SGDLS and CDR2 YYNGEE come from the germline V gene. The CDR3, as DNA: TGTGCCAGCAGCGATACTAGCGGGACATACAATGAGCAGTTCTTC. This codes for CASSDTSGTYNEQFF.

This sequence joins TRBV29-1 and TRBJ2-5; 7 bases align to TRBD2. J gave up 3 bases and V 0 bases, and 7 bases lay outside the gene matches. Germline loops: CDR1 SQVTM, CDR2 ANQGSEA. The CDR3 runs 15 residues. The CDR3 coding sequence is TGCAGCGTTGAAGAGCGGGAGAAGGAAGAAGAGACCCAGTACTTC. It translates to CSVEEREKEEETQYF. The whole variable domain, remainder taken from reference TRBV29-1 and TRBJ2-5, is SAVISQKPSRDICQRGTSLTIQCQVDSQVTMMFWYRQQPGQSLTLIATANQGSEATYESGFVIDKFPISRPNLTFSTLTVSNMSPEDSSIYLCSVEEREKEEETQYFGPGTRLLVL.

The rearrangement uses TRBV4-3 and TRBJ2-1; no clear D. Germline CDR1 LGHNA, CDR2 YSLEER. The CDR3 contains 15 residues. Trimming took off 2 bases at V and 6 bases at J, with 14 bases between the two ends. CDR3 region: CASSQTPVGRNEQFF. The CDR3 DNA follows: TGCGCCAGCAGCCAAACCCCGGTAGGCCGCAATGAGCAGTTCTTC.

V is TRBV7-9 and J is TRBJ2-5, with D possibly matching TRBD2 (6 bases). V was shortened by 0 bases and J by 4 bases, with 12 bases between the two germline ends. This CDR3 region has 15 residues. Looked up from germline, CDR1 is SEHNR and CDR2 is FQNEAQ (reference sequence). The CDR3: CASSLALGGPETQYF. The CDR3 DNA is TGTGCCAGCAGCTTAGCGCTCGGGGGACCAGAGACCCAGTACTTC.

This clone turned up a few times. The V call is TRBV29-1, the J call TRBJ1-2, with 7 positions matching TRBD1. Germline V gives CDR1 SQVTM, CDR2 ANQGSEA. V dropped 6 bases and J dropped 5; count of bases not matched to a gene: 6. The CDR3 totals 12 residues. Here the CDR3 reads CSVTDREYGYTF. CDR3 DNA sequence: TGCAGCGTGACCGACAGGGAATATGGCTACACCTTC.

This chain connects TRBV29-1 to TRBJ2-1, with 7 positions matching TRBD2. V was pared by 6 bases and J by 7 bases, with 12 bases of the junction left unmatched. Germline V CDR1 and CDR2: SQVTM, ANQGSEA. This CDR3 contains 14 residues. This CDR3 is CSVPAGALRNEQFF. CDR3 DNA sequence: TGCAGCGTCCCCGCGGGAGCACTCCGAAATGAGCAGTTCTTC.

This rearrangement joins TRBV9 to TRBJ2-1, with 8 nucleotides matching TRBD2. The germline V gene has CDR1 SGDLS and CDR2 YYNGEE. Losses at the gene ends were 6 bases for V and 0 bases for J; bases not matched to a gene: 5. The CDR3 has 15 residues. The CDR3 DNA reads TGTGCCAGCACCGAAGCGGGAGACTCCTACAATGAGCAGTTCTTC. Its protein product is CASTEAGDSYNEQFF.

This rearrangement joins TRBV10-2 to TRBJ2-7; 7 bases map to TRBD1. The V segment lost 5 bases and the J segment 1 base; nucleotides outside the gene matches: 11. The CDR3 has 16 amino acids. Germline values: CDR1 WSHSY, CDR2 SAAADI. Written as DNA, the CDR3 is TGCGCCAGCAGTTCCCTCGGGACAGTACCTTCCTACGAGCAGTACTTC. Its protein product is CASSSLGTVPSYEQYF.

Worth noting for this clone: Other DNA variants within this sample encode the same CDR3. The rearrangement links TRBV9 to TRBJ2-3; D gene ambiguous. V was cut by 4 bases and J by 2 bases, with 5 bases left in between. The CDR3 is 12 residues long. CDR1 is SGDLS, CDR2 YYNGEE, per germline. The CDR3 spells CASSTPTDTQYF. The CDR3 bases are TGTGCCAGCAGCACACCCACAGATACGCAGTATTTT.

The rearrangement joins TRBV9 to TRBJ2-7; 8 bases match TRBD2. V lost 4 bases, J lost 4 bases, and 4 bases stayed unmatched. CDR1 SGDLS and CDR2 YYNGEE come from the germline V gene. The CDR3 totals 13 residues. The CDR3 DNA sequence: TGTGCCAGCAGCCCCGCTAGCGGGTACGAGCAGTACTTC. Encoded protein: CASSPASGYEQYF.

This chain joins TRBV9 and TRBJ2-2, with D perhaps TRBD2 (5 bases). The germline V gene encodes CDR1 SGDLS and CDR2 YYNGEE. The CDR3 contains 14 residues. V was pared by 0 bases and J by 6 bases, with 9 bases between. The CDR3 is CASSVEGSAGELFF. The CDR3 nucleotides are TGTGCCAGCAGCGTAGAGGGTAGCGCCGGGGAGCTGTTTTTT.

This rearrangement joins TRBV7-2 to TRBJ2-5; TRBD1 might be the D (5 bases). The germline CDR1 and CDR2 sequences are SGHTA and FQGNSA. V was trimmed by 4 bases and J by 2 bases, leaving 23 bases between them. CDR3 size: 18 residues. CDR3 sequence reads: CASSSRQFVPPNQETQYF. The CDR3 region has the DNA TGTGCCAGCAGCTCCCGACAGTTCGTTCCCCCGAATCAAGAGACCCAGTACTTC.

The chain joins TRBV13 to TRBJ2-3; possible D gene TRBD2, 6 bases. CDR3 length equals 14 residues. V dropped 3 bases and J dropped 2 bases, with 9 bases sitting between them. Germline values: CDR1 PRHDT, CDR2 FYEKMQ (reference sequence). CDR3 DNA: TGTGCCAGCAGCTTCGGGGGAACCACAGATACGCAGTATTTT. Its translation is CASSFGGTTDTQYF.

The chain carries TRBV5-5 and TRBJ2-1; 8 nucleotides agree with TRBD1. With V trimmed by 0 bases and J by 8 bases, 4 bases remained unmatched. CDR1 SGHKS and CDR2 YYEKEE come from the germline V gene (reference sequence). CDR3 length: 14 residues. The CDR3 DNA follows: TGTGCCAGCAGCTTGGGACAGGGGATGGATGAGCAGTTCTTC. Translation: CASSLGQGMDEQFF.

The genes are TRBV15 and TRBJ2-5; D is possibly TRBD1 (5 bases). This CDR3 region has 15 residues. CDR1 is LNHNV and CDR2 is YYDKDF in the germline V gene (reference sequence). Trimming took off 3 bases at V and 7 bases at J, with 18 bases between the two ends. The CDR3 reads CATSSETLGPRTQYF. For the CDR3, the DNA is TGTGCCACCAGCAGCGAAACTCTGGGGCCAAGGACCCAGTACTTC.

The chain is built from TRBV28 and TRBJ1-2, with D possibly being TRBD1 (6 bases). The ends were cut back, 6 bases at V and 6 bases at J, with 20 bases in the middle. The germline gives CDR1 MDHEN, CDR2 SYDVKM. The CDR3 has 15 amino acids. DNA of the CDR3: TGTGCCAGCAGGGCAGTCTTTCAGGGGATGGATGGCTACACCTTC. This codes for CASRAVFQGMDGYTF.